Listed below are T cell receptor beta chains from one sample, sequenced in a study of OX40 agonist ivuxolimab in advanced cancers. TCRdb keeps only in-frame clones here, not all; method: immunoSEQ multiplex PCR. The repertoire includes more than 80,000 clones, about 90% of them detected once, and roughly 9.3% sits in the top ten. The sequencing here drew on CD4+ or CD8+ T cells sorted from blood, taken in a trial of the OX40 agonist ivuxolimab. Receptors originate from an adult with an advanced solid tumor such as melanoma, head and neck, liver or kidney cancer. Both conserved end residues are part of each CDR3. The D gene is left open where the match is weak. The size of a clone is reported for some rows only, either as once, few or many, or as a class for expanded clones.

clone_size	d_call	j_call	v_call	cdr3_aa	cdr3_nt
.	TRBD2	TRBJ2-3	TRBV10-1	CASSESIGGGDTQYF	TGCGCCAGCAGTGAGTCGATTGGGGGAGGGGATACGCAGTATTTT
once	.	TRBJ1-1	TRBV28	CASTRQVNTEAFF	TGTGCCAGCACAAGACAGGTAAACACTGAAGCTTTCTTT
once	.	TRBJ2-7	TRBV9	CASSTRDQEDEQYF	TGTGCCAGCAGCACCCGGGATCAGGAGGACGAGCAGTACTTC
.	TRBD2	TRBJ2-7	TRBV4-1	CASSQGVSGISEQYF	TGCGCCAGCAGCCAAGGGGTTAGCGGGATATCCGAGCAGTACTTC
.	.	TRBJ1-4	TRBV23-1	CASSLQGAEKLFF	TGCGCCAGCAGTCTCCAGGGTGCGGAAAAACTGTTTTTT
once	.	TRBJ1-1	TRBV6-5	CASSLGTNTEAFF	TGTGCCAGCAGTTTGGGGACGAACACTGAAGCTTTCTTT
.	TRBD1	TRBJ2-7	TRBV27	CASSLTGQLSEQYF	TGTGCCAGCAGTTTGACGGGACAGCTTAGCGAGCAGTACTTC
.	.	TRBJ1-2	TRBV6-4	CASLQADYGYTF	TGTGCCAGCCTCCAGGCAGACTATGGCTACACCTTC
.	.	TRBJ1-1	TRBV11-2	CASRLNTEAFF	TGTGCCAGCAGATTGAACACTGAAGCTTTCTTT
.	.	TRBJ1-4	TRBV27	CASRPGHNGEKLFF	TGTGCCAGCAGACCCGGACATAATGGTGAAAAACTGTTTTTT
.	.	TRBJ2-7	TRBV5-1	CASSLDGYEQYF	TGCGCCAGCAGCTTGGATGGCTACGAGCAGTACTTC
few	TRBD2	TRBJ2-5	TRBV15	CATSRGTSGNGIQETQYF	TGTGCCACCAGCAGGGGGACTAGCGGGAATGGGATCCAAGAGACCCAGTACTTC
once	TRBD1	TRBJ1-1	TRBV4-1	CASSDRGLDTEAFF	TGCGCCAGCAGTGATAGGGGGCTCGACACTGAAGCTTTCTTT
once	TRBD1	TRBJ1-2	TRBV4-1	CASSPQGAGYNYGYTF	TGCGCCAGCAGCCCCCAGGGGGCGGGTTATAACTATGGCTACACCTTC
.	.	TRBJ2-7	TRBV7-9	CASSLQGSKYEQYF	TGTGCCAGCAGCTTACAGGGGTCAAAATACGAGCAGTACTTC
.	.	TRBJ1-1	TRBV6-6	CASSYLGDTEAFF	TGTGCCAGCAGTTACTTGGGGGACACTGAAGCTTTCTTT
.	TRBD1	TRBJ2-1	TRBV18	CASSLIGQGGLFNEQFF	TGTGCCAGCTCACTAATTGGACAGGGTGGTCTGTTCAATGAGCAGTTCTTC
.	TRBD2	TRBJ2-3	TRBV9	CASSVALAGSADTQYF	TGTGCCAGCAGCGTAGCCCTAGCGGGGTCCGCAGATACGCAGTATTTT
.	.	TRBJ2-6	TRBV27	CASGRRGDPNVLTF	TGTGCCAGCGGGCGTAGGGGGGACCCCAACGTCCTGACTTTC
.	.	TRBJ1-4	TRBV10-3	CAISETGGEKLFF	TGTGCCATCAGTGAGACGGGGGGTGAAAAACTGTTTTTT
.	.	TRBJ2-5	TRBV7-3	CASSSTGSRETQYF	TGTGCCAGCAGCTCGACAGGATCCAGGGAGACCCAGTACTTC
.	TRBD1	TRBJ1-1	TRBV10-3	CAISEAQGARTEAFF	TGTGCCATCAGTGAGGCCCAGGGGGCGCGAACTGAAGCTTTCTTT
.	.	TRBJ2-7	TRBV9	CASSVFEGYEQYF	TGTGCCAGCAGCGTATTCGAGGGGTACGAGCAGTACTTC
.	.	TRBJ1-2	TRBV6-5	CASSYSAGADNEGYTF	TGTGCCAGCAGTTACTCGGCCGGGGCCGACAACGAGGGCTACACCTTC
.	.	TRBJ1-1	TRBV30	CAWSVAGGEAFF	TGTGCCTGGAGTGTCGCAGGTGGTGAAGCTTTCTTT
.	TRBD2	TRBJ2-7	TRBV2	CASSEVGPGGEDEQYF	TGTGCCAGCAGTGAAGTGGGGCCGGGAGGTGAAGACGAGCAGTACTTC
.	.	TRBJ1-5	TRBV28	CASLEQGMGPQHF	TGTGCCAGCCTTGAACAGGGAATGGGACCCCAGCATTTT
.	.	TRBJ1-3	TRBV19	CASSSPGYTIYF	TGTGCCAGTAGTTCTCCCGGGTACACCATATATTTT
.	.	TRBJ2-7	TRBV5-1	CASSLETSYEQYF	TGCGCCAGCAGCTTGGAGACTAGCTACGAGCAGTACTTC
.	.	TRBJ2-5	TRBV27	CATTVQETQYF	TGTGCCACTACCGTGCAAGAGACCCAGTACTTC
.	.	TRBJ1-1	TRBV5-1	CASRGPNTEAFF	TGCGCCAGCAGGGGCCCGAACACTGAAGCTTTCTTT
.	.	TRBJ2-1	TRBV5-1	CASSFLLEGPGNEQFF	TGCGCCAGCAGCTTCCTTTTGGAGGGGCCAGGGAATGAGCAGTTCTTC
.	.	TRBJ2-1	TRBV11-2	CASSFEEYSYNEQFF	TGTGCCAGCAGCTTCGAGGAATACTCCTACAATGAGCAGTTCTTC
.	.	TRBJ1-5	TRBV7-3	CASSLTGGSNQPQHF	TGTGCCAGCAGCTTAACCGGCGGCTCTAATCAGCCCCAGCATTTT
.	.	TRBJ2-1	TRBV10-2	CASSEQRTYVEQFF	TGCGCCAGCAGTGAGCAGCGGACCTACGTTGAGCAGTTCTTC
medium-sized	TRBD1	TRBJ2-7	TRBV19	CASRPGQGFYEQYF	TGTGCCAGTAGACCGGGACAGGGGTTCTACGAGCAGTACTTC
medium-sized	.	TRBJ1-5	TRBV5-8	CASSLDPFNQPQHF	TGTGCCAGCAGCTTGGACCCCTTCAATCAGCCCCAGCATTTT
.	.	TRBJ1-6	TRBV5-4	CASSPGGNSPLHF	TGTGCCAGCAGCCCGGGAGGTAATTCACCCCTCCACTTT
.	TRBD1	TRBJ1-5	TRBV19	CASRKLDRVNQPQHF	TGTGCCAGTAGAAAATTGGACAGGGTCAATCAGCCCCAGCATTTT
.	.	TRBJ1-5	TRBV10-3	CAISESEGDSNQPQHF	TGTGCCATCAGTGAGTCAGAGGGCGATAGCAATCAGCCCCAGCATTTT
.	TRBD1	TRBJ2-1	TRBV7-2	CASSPEQGADEQFF	TGTGCCAGCAGCCCTGAACAGGGGGCGGATGAGCAGTTCTTC
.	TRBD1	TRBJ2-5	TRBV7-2	CASSPGQVPQETQYF	TGTGCCAGCAGCCCTGGACAGGTGCCGCAAGAGACCCAGTACTTC
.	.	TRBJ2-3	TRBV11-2	CASSLDTQAGTDTQYF	TGTGCCAGCAGCTTAGATACGCAGGCGGGGACAGATACGCAGTATTTT
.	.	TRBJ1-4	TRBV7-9	CASSSPPGGDGFVEKLFF	TGTGCCAGCAGTTCACCCCCGGGGGGAGACGGGTTTGTTGAAAAACTGTTTTTT
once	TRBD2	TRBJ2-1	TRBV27	CASSLGTSGKNEQFF	TGTGCCAGCAGTCTTGGGACTAGCGGGAAAAATGAGCAGTTCTTC
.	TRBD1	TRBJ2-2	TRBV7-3	CASSPTGVNTGELFF	TGTGCCAGCAGTCCGACAGGGGTAAACACCGGGGAGCTGTTTTTT
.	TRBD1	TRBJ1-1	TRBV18	CASSRGQGDTEAFF	TGTGCCAGCTCACGCGGACAGGGGGACACTGAAGCTTTCTTT
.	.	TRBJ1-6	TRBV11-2	CASSLRSGGYNSPLHF	TGTGCCAGCAGCTTACGGTCCGGGGGCTATAATTCACCCCTCCACTTT
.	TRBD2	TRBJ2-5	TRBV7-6	CASSLLAGNQETQYF	TGTGCCAGCAGCTTACTAGCGGGAAACCAAGAGACCCAGTACTTC